This is a list of T cell receptor beta chains from one sample in a study of T-cell reconstitution after alpha-beta-depleted transplantation in children. TCRdb passed the PCR reads through MiXCR, listing each CDR3 protein once. The sample records 200,000 to 250,000 distinct CDR3 sequences, approximately 11% being singletons. The source material was PBMCs, sampled before TCRalphabeta/CD19-depleted stem cell transplant. The source is a child under two years old with acute myeloid leukemia, due to receive a stem cell transplant. CDR3s include the opening cysteine and the closing phenylalanine or tryptophan. A D gene is named only where the DNA matches it firmly. Not all rows give a size; the values are once, few, many and, for expanded clones, a class.

d_gene,v_gene,j_gene,abundance,CDR3nt,CDR3aa
-,TRBV5-1,TRBJ2-1,-,TGCGCCAGCAGTCTCGGGGCTCCTAGGGACCAGTTCTTC,CASSLGAPRDQFF
TRBD2,TRBV20-1,TRBJ2-7,many,TGCAGTGCTAGCGGGAGGACCTACGAGCAGTACTTC,CSASGRTYEQYF
TRBD1,TRBV11-2,TRBJ1-1,many,TGTGCCAGCGGGACAGGGGGCTGGACTGAAGCTTTCTTT,CASGTGGWTEAFF
-,TRBV20-1,TRBJ1-2,few,TGCAGTGCTGGCGGGGCAAGGGGCGACACCTTC,CSAGGARGDTF
TRBD1,TRBV28,TRBJ1-5,few,TGTGCCAGCAGTGGTTGGGCCCCCGGACAGGGGTTCAATCAGCCCCAGCATTTT,CASSGWAPGQGFNQPQHF
-,TRBV9,TRBJ1-1,many,TGTGCCAGCAGCGTAGAGCAGGGTCGGACTGAAGCTTTCTTT,CASSVEQGRTEAFF
TRBD2,TRBV20-1,TRBJ2-7,many,TGCAGTGCTAGACTAGCGGGAGGGGCCTACGAGCAGTACTTC,CSARLAGGAYEQYF
TRBD2,TRBV3-1,TRBJ2-5,-,TGTGCCAGCAGCCGGCTAGCGGGAGCGGAGACCCAGTACTTC,CASSRLAGAETQYF
-,TRBV27,TRBJ1-1,many,TGTGCCAGCAGTTCCTTAGTCGAATGGGGCACTGAAGCTTTCTTT,CASSSLVEWGTEAFF
-,TRBV29-1,TRBJ2-2,many,TGCAGCGTTGAAGATTTTGGGGAGACGGGCTCGAACACCGGGGAGCTGTTTTTT,CSVEDFGETGSNTGELFF
-,TRBV20-1,TRBJ2-5,many,TGCAGTGCTAGAGACCCCAGGGGAGGAGAGACCCAGTACTTC,CSARDPRGGETQYF
TRBD1,TRBV5-1,TRBJ1-1,many,TGCGCCAGCAGCCTCCAGTCACAGGGGGCGCGGGGTGAAGCTTTCTTT,CASSLQSQGARGEAFF
-,TRBV15,TRBJ2-1,many,TGTGCCACCAGCAGACCAGGGGGGAGCTCCTACAATGAGCAGTTCTTC,CATSRPGGSSYNEQFF
-,TRBV5-5,TRBJ1-6,many,TGTGCCAGCAGCTTGCCGGGGGCTCGGAATTCACCCCTCCACTTT,CASSLPGARNSPLHF
TRBD1,TRBV20-1,TRBJ2-7,many,TGCAGTGCTATACCGGGACAGGCCTACGAGCAGTACTTC,CSAIPGQAYEQYF
-,TRBV6-5,TRBJ2-7,many,TGTGCCAGCAGTTACTCGATCAACAGTAACTACGAGCAGTACTTC,CASSYSINSNYEQYF
TRBD1,TRBV11-3,TRBJ2-5,-,TGTGCCAGCAGCTCACAGATTTGGGACAGCGACCAAGAGACCCAGTACTTC,CASSSQIWDSDQETQYF
-,TRBV12-3/TRBV12-4,TRBJ1-1,many,TGTGCCAGTAGAATTCAGAGACTGGACACTGAAGCTTTCTTT,CASRIQRLDTEAFF
TRBD2,TRBV20-1,TRBJ2-1,many,TGCAGTGCTAGAGCTCCCCGAGCTAGCGGGAGAATTTTAAATGAGCAGTTCTTC,CSARAPRASGRILNEQFF
TRBD2,TRBV5-1,TRBJ2-7,many,TGCGCCAGCAGCTTGAATGGGGCTAGCGGGCCTCCCTACGAGCAGTACTTC,CASSLNGASGPPYEQYF
TRBD1,TRBV30,TRBJ1-3,-,TGTGCCTCCACAGGGGGTTCAGGAAACACCATATATTTT,CASTGGSGNTIYF
TRBD1,TRBV5-1,TRBJ2-3,few,TGCGCCAGCAGCCACGGACAGGGGGGCACAGATACGCAGTATTTT,CASSHGQGGTDTQYF
-,TRBV7-2,TRBJ1-1,many,TGTGCCAGCAGCTCCCCGGGCGGCACTGAAGCTTTCTTT,CASSSPGGTEAFF
-,TRBV20-1,TRBJ2-5,many,TGCAGTGCTAGGGGCATACAAGAGACCCAGTACTTC,CSARGIQETQYF
TRBD2,TRBV5-1,TRBJ2-1,many,TGCGCCAGCAGCTTCGGGACTAGTGTCCTTAGCTCCTACAATGAGCAGTTCTTC,CASSFGTSVLSSYNEQFF
-,TRBV10-2,TRBJ2-7,-,TGCGCCAGCAGTGAGTCGGGTGAGCAGTACTTC,CASSESGEQYF
-,TRBV5-1,TRBJ2-7,many,TGCGCCAGCAGCCCGGACATCTCGAGCTCCTACGAGCAGTACTTC,CASSPDISSSYEQYF
TRBD1,TRBV20-1,TRBJ1-5,few,TGCAGTGCTGGGACAGGGGGGACCTATAGCAATCAGCCCCAGCATTTT,CSAGTGGTYSNQPQHF
-,TRBV4-2,TRBJ2-3,many,TGTGCCAGCAGCCAAGATCTGGGGCGGAGCACAGATACGCAGTATTTT,CASSQDLGRSTDTQYF
TRBD2,TRBV7-6,TRBJ2-1,many,TGTGCCAGCAGCTTAGCAGATAGCGGGAGGGCCGACAATGAGCAGTTCTTC,CASSLADSGRADNEQFF
TRBD1,TRBV12-3/TRBV12-4,TRBJ1-5,many,TGTGCCAGCAGCCTACAGGGGGGCACTGCTGGCAATCAGCCCCAGCATTTT,CASSLQGGTAGNQPQHF
-,TRBV9,TRBJ2-1,many,TGTGCCAGCAGCCCCCGAGGGTCCTACAATGAGCAGTTCTTC,CASSPRGSYNEQFF
-,TRBV5-1,TRBJ2-1,-,TGCCCCAGCAGGTCCGCCTACAATGAGCAGATCTTC,CPSRSAYNEQIF
-,TRBV3-1,TRBJ1-5,many,TGTGCCAGCAGCCAAGCCCCGGGAGGGGGTTGGCCCCAGCATTTT,CASSQAPGGGWPQHF
-,TRBV5-5,TRBJ1-5,many,TGTGCCAGCAGCTTGATCCAGGGCGGGGATCAGCCCCAGCATTTT,CASSLIQGGDQPQHF
-,TRBV24-1,TRBJ2-1,few,TGTGCCACCAGTGGGACACGAGCCTACAATGAGCAGTTCTTC,CATSGTRAYNEQFF
TRBD1,TRBV20-1,TRBJ2-7,many,TGCAGTGCCCTTGACAGGGGATTAGCCGCCGACGAGCAGTACTTC,CSALDRGLAADEQYF
TRBD2,TRBV4-1,TRBJ2-1,few,TGCGCCAGCAGCCCGCTTCTTAGCGGGGGGAGCTACAATGAGCAGTTCTTC,CASSPLLSGGSYNEQFF
-,TRBV12-3/TRBV12-4,TRBJ2-1,many,TGTGCCAGCAGTCCCCGGAGTTTCTCCGGTGAGCAGTTCTTC,CASSPRSFSGEQFF
-,TRBV27,TRBJ2-7,many,TGTGCCAGCAGTCACGTCTCGTTCGGGCAGGCCCGTAGTAAGCAGTACTTC,CASSHVSFGQARSKQYF
-,TRBV4-2,TRBJ2-7,-,TGTGCCAGGGGCCCCGGGCCGTCCTACGAGCAGTACTTC,CARGPGPSYEQYF
-,TRBV20-1,TRBJ2-2,many,TGCAGTGCTAGAGATGGGGCGGGCCAAACCGGGGAGCTGTTTTTT,CSARDGAGQTGELFF